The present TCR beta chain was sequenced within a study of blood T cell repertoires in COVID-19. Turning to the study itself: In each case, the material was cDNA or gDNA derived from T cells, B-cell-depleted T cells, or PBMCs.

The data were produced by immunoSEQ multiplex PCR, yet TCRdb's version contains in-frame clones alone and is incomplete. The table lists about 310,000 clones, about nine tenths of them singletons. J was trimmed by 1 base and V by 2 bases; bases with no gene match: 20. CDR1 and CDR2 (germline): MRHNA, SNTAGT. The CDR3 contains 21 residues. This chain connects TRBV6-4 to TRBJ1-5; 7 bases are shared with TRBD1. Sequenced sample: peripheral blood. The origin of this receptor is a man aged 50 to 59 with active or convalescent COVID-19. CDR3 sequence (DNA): TGTGCCAGCAGTGACCAGAGCAATTTGATCTCCGGGACAGAGAGCAATCAGCCCCAGCATTTT. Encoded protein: CASSDQSNLISGTESNQPQHF.